The 27 T cell receptor beta chains listed next were all sequenced from one sample in a study of blood T cell repertoires in COVID-19. Profiled with immunoSEQ multiplex PCR; TCRdb holds only in-frame clones, not every one. The data contain about 170,000 clones, around 82% of them singletons. The source material was PBMCs or T cells enriched from blood (not recorded which). All receptors come from a woman aged 45-59 years in a cohort exposed to, infected with or recovered from COVID-19 (not recorded which).

This chain joins TRBV6-5 and TRBJ1-2, with 10 bases lining up with TRBD1. This CDR3 contains 15 residues. Germline loops: CDR1 MNHEY, CDR2 SVGAGI. V gave up 5 bases and J gave up 5 bases; unmatched junction bases: 8. The CDR3 coding sequence is TGTGCCAGCAGTCCGGGACAGGGGTATGATTATGGCTACACCTTC. It specifies CASSPGQGYDYGYTF.

This sequence joins TRBV11-2 and TRBJ2-7; a weak D match, TRBD2 (6 bases). From germline, CDR1 is SGHAT and CDR2 FQNNGV. The CDR3 is 14 residues long. Trimming removed 4 bases at V and 5 bases at J, with 15 bases between. CDR3: CASSSRSGGNEQYF. For the CDR3, the DNA is TGTGCCAGCAGCTCAAGGTCCGGAGGGAACGAGCAGTACTTC.

This chain joins TRBV28 and TRBJ1-5; unclear D gene. The V end was cut by 7 bases, the J end by 4 bases, with 14 bases between. This CDR3 is 14 amino acids long. Germline-derived CDR1 and CDR2 are MDHEN and SYDVKM. The CDR3 loop is CASTKRMDNQPQHF. The DNA for the CDR3 is TGTGCCAGCACCAAGAGGATGGATAATCAGCCCCAGCATTTT.

CDR3 in amino acids: CASSGGRNYGYTF. The CDR3 nucleotides are TGTGCCAGCAGTGGGGGCAGAAACTATGGCTACACCTTC. The gene calls are TRBV2 and TRBJ1-2; D is perhaps TRBD1 (5 bases). Trimming took 4 bases from V and 2 from J, leaving 8 bases between them. Germline V CDR1 and CDR2: SNHLY, FYNNEI. This CDR3 has 13 residues.

The chain has TRBV27 and TRBJ1-6; tentatively, D is TRBD1 (5 bases). CDR1 and CDR2 from the germline V gene are MNHEY and SMNVEV (reference sequence). CDR3 length: 15 amino acids. Trimming shortened V by 3 bases and J by 10 bases, and 16 bases separated the two germline ends. CDR3 DNA: TGTGCCAGCAGTTTGGGGCGAGTAATGATCTCACCCCTCCACTTT. Amino acids: CASSLGRVMISPLHF.

The rearrangement links TRBV19 to TRBJ1-2, with TRBD1 matching 8 bases. The CDR3 loop spans 15 amino acids. V shed 7 bases and J 4 bases; nucleotides not matched to a gene: 11. The germline gives CDR1 LNHDA, CDR2 SQIVND (reference sequence). As DNA, the CDR3 is TGTGCCAGTATTCCCTTCGACAGGGGAACCTATGGCTACACCTTC. It codes for CASIPFDRGTYGYTF.

V and J are TRBV5-8 and TRBJ1-4; D may be TRBD1 (5 bases). Trimming took off 3 bases at V and 0 bases at J, with 15 bases between the two ends. CDR3 length: 17 residues. Germline values: CDR1 SGHTS, CDR2 YDEGEE. CDR3 sequence (DNA): TGTGCCAGCAGCTGGGGGTTTGCGGGAGCAACTAATGAAAAACTGTTTTTT. Its translation: CASSWGFAGATNEKLFF. The whole variable domain, remainder taken from reference TRBV5-8 and TRBJ1-4, is EAGVTQSPTHLIKTRGQQATLRCSPISGHTSVYWYQQALGLGLQFLLWYDEGEERNRGNFPPRFSGRQFPNYSSELNVNALELEDSALYLCASSWGFAGATNEKLFFGSGTQLSVL.

CDR3 region: CSVEVSYGYTF. The CDR3 DNA sequence: TGCAGCGTTGAGGTCAGCTATGGCTACACCTTC. The chain carries TRBV29-1 and TRBJ1-2; no clear D. Trimming shortened V by 3 bases and J by 4 bases, and 6 bases separated the two germline ends. Germline-derived CDR1 and CDR2 are SQVTM and ANQGSEA. The CDR3 consists of 11 residues.

The rearrangement uses TRBV24-1 and TRBJ2-7, with no clear D. V lost 3 bases and J 1 base, leaving 12 bases between the germline ends. The germline V gene has CDR1 KGHDR and CDR2 SFDVKD. The CDR3 sequence is 15 residues long. CDR3 nucleotides: TGTGCCACCAGTGATCCCCGGGTAGGATCCTACGAGCAGTACTTC. It translates to CATSDPRVGSYEQYF.

This clone was detected ten times or more. V is TRBV7-9 and J is TRBJ2-7, with 11 nucleotides matching TRBD2. J gave up 6 bases and V 5 bases, and 6 bases lay outside the gene matches. Germline CDR1 reads SEHNR; CDR2 reads FQNEAQ (reference sequence). The CDR3 spans 14 residues. The CDR3 loop is CASSEGLADTEQYF. CDR3 bases: TGTGCCAGCAGCGAGGGACTAGCGGACACCGAGCAGTACTTC.

As concerns this clone: Other DNA sequences in this sample translate to the same CDR3. The chain employs TRBV28 and TRBJ2-7; no definite D call. Germline CDR1 MDHEN, CDR2 SYDVKM. CDR3 length: 13 amino acids. V lost 4 bases and J 1 base, leaving 8 bases between the germline ends. The CDR3 spells CASSYAGSYEQYF. The CDR3 region has the DNA TGTGCCAGCAGTTATGCAGGATCCTACGAGCAGTACTTC.

The rearrangement joins TRBV3-1 (or the pseudogene TRBV3-2) to TRBJ1-1; D call uncertain. This CDR3 region has 16 residues. The V end lost 6 bases, the J end lost 4 bases, and 21 bases lay between the germline ends. In germline, CDR1 is LGHDT, CDR2 YNNKEL (reference sequence). In nucleotides, the CDR3 is TGTGCCAGCAGTCCCGCTCCGACTCGCGGCTCCACTGAAGCTTTCTTT. Translated: CASSPAPTRGSTEAFF.

V usage is TRBV5-6 and J usage is TRBJ1-6, with TRBD1 matching 7 bases. CDR1 is SGHDT and CDR2 is YYEEEE in the germline V gene. The V gene end was trimmed by 7 bases and the J gene end by 0 bases; junction bases not matched to a gene: 7. The CDR3 spans 16 residues. CDR3 sequence (DNA): TGTGCCAGCTTTAGAAGACAGGGCTCCTATAATTCACCCCTCCACTTT. Translated: CASFRRQGSYNSPLHF.

This chain uses TRBV2 with TRBJ2-7; TRBD1 matches 11 bases. CDR1 and CDR2 (germline): SNHLY, FYNNEI. With V trimmed by 6 bases and J by 7 bases, 8 bases remained unmatched. The CDR3 runs 14 residues. The CDR3 reads CASRWDRGTTEQYF. Written as DNA, the CDR3 is TGTGCCAGCAGGTGGGACAGGGGGACAACGGAGCAGTACTTC. The full variable domain, completed using reference TRBV2 and TRBJ2-7, is EPEVTQTPSHQVTQMGQEVILRCVPISNHLYFYWYRQILGQKVEFLVSFYNNEISEKSEIFDDQFSVERPDGSNFTLKIRSTKLEDSAMYFCASRWDRGTTEQYFGPGTRLTVT.

This rearrangement joins TRBV7-9 to TRBJ1-4; possibly TRBD1 for D (5 bases). CDR1 and CDR2 from the germline V gene are SEHNR and FQNEAQ (reference sequence). The CDR3 has 14 residues. V lost 1 base and J 8 bases, leaving 11 bases between the germline ends. In DNA form, the CDR3 reads TGTGCCAGCAGCTTAGACGGGAGGGGAGAAAAACTGTTTTTT. This translates into CASSLDGRGEKLFF.

V and J are TRBV7-2 and TRBJ2-4; 7 bases map to TRBD2. The trim removed 9 bases at V and 9 bases at J, leaving 11 bases unmatched. Germline V gene data show CDR1 as SGHTA and CDR2 as FQGNSA. CDR3 length equals 13 residues. CDR3 DNA: TGTGCCAGTCAGCCGGGGGGTGCCGTCATTCAGTACTTC. Encoded protein: CASQPGGAVIQYF.

The V gene is TRBV27, the J gene TRBJ1-5, with TRBD1 matching 11 bases. V dropped 6 bases and J dropped 5; count of bases not matched to a gene: 18. The CDR3 loop spans 19 amino acids. The germline V gene encodes CDR1 MNHEY and CDR2 SMNVEV (reference sequence). CDR3 region: CASSSQILTGTGGHQPQHF. CDR3 nucleotide sequence: TGTGCCAGCAGCTCCCAAATCCTGACCGGGACAGGGGGTCATCAGCCCCAGCATTTT.

J is TRBJ1-2 and V is TRBV4-1; D is perhaps TRBD1 (6 bases). This CDR3 has 15 amino acids. The germline CDR1 and CDR2 sequences are MGHRA and YSYEKL. The V end was cut by 3 bases, the J end by 3 bases, with 14 bases between. In nucleotides, the CDR3 is TGCGCCAGCAGCCAGGTCCGGGGGGGCCACTATGGCTACACCTTC. Protein: CASSQVRGGHYGYTF.

The CDR3 sequence: CAISETSGGATGELFF. CDR3 bases: TGTGCCATCAGTGAAACTAGCGGGGGGGCCACCGGGGAGCTGTTTTTT. The chain couples TRBV10-3 to TRBJ2-2; 13 bases fit TRBD2. The CDR3 runs to 16 residues. With 3 bases clipped from V and 4 bases from J, the junction kept 2 bases outside the gene matches. Germline lookup yields CDR1 ENHRY and CDR2 SYGVKD.

This clone was counted a single time. V usage is TRBV7-9 and J usage is TRBJ2-1; 8 bases agree with TRBD2. This CDR3 comprises 15 residues. Germline CDR1 is SEHNR and CDR2 is FQNEAQ (reference sequence). V was clipped by 5 bases and J by 5 bases; unmatched bases: 8. The CDR3 reads CASSDSGSADNEQFF. The CDR3 bases are TGTGCCAGCAGCGACAGCGGGAGCGCCGACAATGAGCAGTTCTTC.

Worth noting for this clone: Other DNA sequences in this specimen translate into the identical CDR3. The chain recombines TRBV9 with TRBJ2-2, with 7 bases identical to TRBD2. Germline values: CDR1 SGDLS, CDR2 YYNGEE. With 2 bases clipped from V and 1 base from J, the junction kept 2 bases outside the gene matches. This CDR3 region has 15 residues. CDR3 loop: CASSVGRRNTGELFF. In nucleotides, the CDR3 is TGTGCCAGCAGCGTCGGGAGGCGGAACACCGGGGAGCTGTTTTTT.

V and J are TRBV3-1 (or the pseudogene TRBV3-2) and TRBJ2-3; no firm D call. The CDR3 spans 14 residues. Per germline, CDR1 LGHDT and CDR2 YNNKEL (reference sequence). V lost 2 bases, J lost 1 base, and 7 bases lay in between. The CDR3 sequence is CASSQTLGTDTQYF. CDR3 DNA: TGTGCCAGCAGCCAAACGTTAGGCACAGATACGCAGTATTTT.

The chain is built from TRBV27 and TRBJ2-3; D is unclear. Germline V gene sequence: CDR1 MNHEY, CDR2 SMNVEV (reference sequence). The CDR3 is 12 amino acids. V was shortened by 6 bases and J by 6 bases, with 10 bases between the two germline ends. The CDR3 here is CASSLTRDTQYF. In nucleotides, the CDR3 is TGTGCCAGCAGCCTTACGCGGGATACGCAGTATTTT.

This chain connects TRBV9 to TRBJ2-2, with 9 bases that match TRBD2. The ends lost 5 bases at V and 4 bases at J; junction bases unmatched: 3. This CDR3 is 14 amino acids long. CDR1 SGDLS and CDR2 YYNGEE come from the germline V gene. The CDR3 DNA reads TGTGCCAGCAGTCCGGGACTAGCCACCGGGGAGCTGTTTTTT. This translates into CASSPGLATGELFF.

This clone showed up just a few times. The J gene is TRBJ2-5, the V gene TRBV28; D is possibly TRBD2 (7 bases). The CDR3 is 16 amino acids. V lost 6 bases and J lost 4, with 21 bases in between. Germline assignment: CDR1 MDHEN and CDR2 SYDVKM. The CDR3 region is CASRTNQGRGPETQYF. The CDR3 DNA sequence: TGTGCCAGCAGAACAAACCAGGGGAGGGGACCAGAGACCCAGTACTTC.

J is TRBJ2-7 and V is TRBV7-2; D possibly corresponds to TRBD2 (5 bases). Germline CDR1 is SGHTA and CDR2 is FQGNSA. CDR3 length: 13 amino acids. Trimming left V 10 bases short and J 2 bases short, with 15 bases between. The CDR3 region has the DNA TGTGCCACCCGAGAGAGCGGAACCTACGAGCAGTACTTC. Its translation: CATRESGTYEQYF. Based on the CDR3 plus reference TRBV7-2 and TRBJ2-7, the full variable domain is GAGVSQSPSNKVTEKGKDVELRCDPISGHTALYWYRQSLGQGLEFLIYFQGNSAPDKSGLPSDRFSAERTGGSVSTLTIQRTQQEDSAVYLCATRESGTYEQYFGPGTRLTVT.

The V and J genes are TRBV28 and TRBJ2-3; 13 positions agree with TRBD2. The length of the CDR3 is 14 residues. Germline assignment: CDR1 MDHEN and CDR2 SYDVKM. V lost 9 bases and J lost 4; bases outside the gene matches: 4. The CDR3 loop is CASGTSGMPDTQYF. The CDR3 DNA follows: TGTGCCAGTGGGACTAGCGGGATGCCAGATACGCAGTATTTT.